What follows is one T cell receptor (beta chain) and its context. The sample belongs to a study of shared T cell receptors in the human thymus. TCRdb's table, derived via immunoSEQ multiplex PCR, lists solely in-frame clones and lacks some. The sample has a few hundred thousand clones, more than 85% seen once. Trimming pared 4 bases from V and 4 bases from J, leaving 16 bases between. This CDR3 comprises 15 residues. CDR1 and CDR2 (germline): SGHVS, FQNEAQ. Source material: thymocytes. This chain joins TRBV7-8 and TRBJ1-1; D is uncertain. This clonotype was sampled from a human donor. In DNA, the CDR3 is TGTGCCAGCAGCTCAAGCAGGTCGGGCGGCACTGAAGCTTTCTTT. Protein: CASSSSRSGGTEAFF.